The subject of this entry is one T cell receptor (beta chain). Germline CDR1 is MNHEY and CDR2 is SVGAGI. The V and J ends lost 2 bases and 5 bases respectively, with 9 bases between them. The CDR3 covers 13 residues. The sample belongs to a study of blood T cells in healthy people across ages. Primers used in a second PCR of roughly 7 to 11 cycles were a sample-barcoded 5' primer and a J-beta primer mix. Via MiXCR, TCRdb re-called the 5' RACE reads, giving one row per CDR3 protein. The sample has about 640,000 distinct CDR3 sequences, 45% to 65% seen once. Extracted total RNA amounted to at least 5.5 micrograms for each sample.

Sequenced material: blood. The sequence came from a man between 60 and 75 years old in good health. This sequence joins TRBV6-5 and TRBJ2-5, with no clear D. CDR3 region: CASSYHHRETQYF. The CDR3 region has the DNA TGTGCCAGCAGTTACCATCACCGGGAGACCCAGTACTTC.